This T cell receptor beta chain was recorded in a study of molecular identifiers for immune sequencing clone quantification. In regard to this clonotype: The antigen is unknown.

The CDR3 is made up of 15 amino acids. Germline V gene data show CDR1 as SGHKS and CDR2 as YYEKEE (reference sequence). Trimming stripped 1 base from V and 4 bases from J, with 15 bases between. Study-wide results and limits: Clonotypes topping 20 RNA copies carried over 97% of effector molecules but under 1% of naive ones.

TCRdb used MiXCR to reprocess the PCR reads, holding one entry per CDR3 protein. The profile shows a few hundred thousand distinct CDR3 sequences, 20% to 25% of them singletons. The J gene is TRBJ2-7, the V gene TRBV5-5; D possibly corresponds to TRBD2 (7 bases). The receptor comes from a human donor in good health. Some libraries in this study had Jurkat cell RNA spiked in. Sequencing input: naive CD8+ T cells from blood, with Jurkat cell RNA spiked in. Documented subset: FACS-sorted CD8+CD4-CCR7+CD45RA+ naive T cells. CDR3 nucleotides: TGTGCCAGCAGCTTGTCCCGGGGGGCGGGGTACGAGCAGTACTTC. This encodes CASSLSRGAGYEQYF.